The TCR beta chain described here comes from a study of PD-1 blockade in classical Hodgkin lymphoma. This clone was picked up one time. Every patient had relapsed following autologous stem cell transplantation, and cohorts differed in brentuximab vedotin exposure. TCRdb's table, derived via immunoSEQ multiplex PCR, lists solely in-frame clones and lacks some. This table holds some 100,000 clones, about nine tenths found once. CDR1 is GTSNPN and CDR2 is SVGIG in the germline V gene (reference sequence). The CDR3 runs 12 residues. The J segment lost 5 bases and the V segment lost 8 bases, leaving 7 bases of the junction unmatched.

This receptor was identified in a human donor with classical Hodgkin lymphoma. Source: peripheral blood mononuclear cells (PBMCs), taken at baseline. The V and J genes are TRBV30 and TRBJ2-7; 9 bases align to TRBD1. CDR3 sequence reads: CAGGQGSNEQYF. The CDR3 DNA is TGTGCCGGCGGACAGGGGTCCAACGAGCAGTACTTC.